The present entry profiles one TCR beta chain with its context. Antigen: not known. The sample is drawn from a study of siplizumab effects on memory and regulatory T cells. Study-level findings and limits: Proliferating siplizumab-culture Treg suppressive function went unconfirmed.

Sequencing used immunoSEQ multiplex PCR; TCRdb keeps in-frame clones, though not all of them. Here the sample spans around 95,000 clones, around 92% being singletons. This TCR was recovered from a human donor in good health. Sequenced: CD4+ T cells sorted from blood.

The CDR3, as DNA: TGTGCCAGTAGTTCGGGGGGACGCCAGCTAATGAACACTGAAGCTTTCTTT. As protein: CASSSGGRQLMNTEAFF. The chain links TRBV19 to TRBJ1-1, with D possibly TRBD1 on 5 matching bases. Germline CDR1 is LNHDA and CDR2 is SQIVND (reference sequence). Trimming left V 5 bases short and J 0 bases short, with 19 bases between. The CDR3 runs to 17 residues. The full variable domain, with the rest looked up from reference TRBV19 and TRBJ1-1, is DGGITQSPKYLFRKEGQNVTLSCEQNLNHDAMYWYRQDPGQGLRLIYYSQIVNDFQKGDIAEGYSVSREKKESFPLTVTSAQKNPTAFYLCASSSGGRQLMNTEAFFGQGTRLTVV.